This T cell receptor beta chain is from a study of CD8 T cells in ankylosing spondylitis. Findings and limits, study-wide: The study identified a TCR beta motif of roughly eight highly homologous variants that appeared characteristic of ankylosing spondylitis blood. Certain motif variants had earlier been reported in reactive arthritis synovial fluid and blood. Those disease-linked clones were CD8+; they were also relatively rare in peripheral blood. Enrichment of disease-linked clones was reportedly significant in matched ankylosing spondylitis synovial fluid.

This clonotype was recorded at least ten times. Its cognate antigen is unknown. The germline CDR1 and CDR2 sequences are DFQATT and SNEGSKA (reference sequence). This CDR3 has 18 residues. J lost 0 bases, V lost 4 bases, and 8 bases had no gene match. Libraries for TCR beta were made by quantitative 5'-RACE with molecular barcodes. TCRdb processed the 5' RACE reads anew with MiXCR; each CDR3 protein has one entry. The sample records hundreds of thousands of distinct CDR3 sequences, about 12% being singletons. The specimen was blood, either unsorted or a sorted T cell fraction (not recorded which). The chain has TRBV20-1 and TRBJ2-4; 14 nucleotides align to TRBD2. The clonotype originates from a male donor with ankylosing spondylitis. The CDR3 protein is CSATRSGLAGGAKNIQYF. For the CDR3, the DNA is TGCAGTGCTACCCGCTCCGGACTAGCGGGAGGAGCCAAAAACATTCAGTACTTC.